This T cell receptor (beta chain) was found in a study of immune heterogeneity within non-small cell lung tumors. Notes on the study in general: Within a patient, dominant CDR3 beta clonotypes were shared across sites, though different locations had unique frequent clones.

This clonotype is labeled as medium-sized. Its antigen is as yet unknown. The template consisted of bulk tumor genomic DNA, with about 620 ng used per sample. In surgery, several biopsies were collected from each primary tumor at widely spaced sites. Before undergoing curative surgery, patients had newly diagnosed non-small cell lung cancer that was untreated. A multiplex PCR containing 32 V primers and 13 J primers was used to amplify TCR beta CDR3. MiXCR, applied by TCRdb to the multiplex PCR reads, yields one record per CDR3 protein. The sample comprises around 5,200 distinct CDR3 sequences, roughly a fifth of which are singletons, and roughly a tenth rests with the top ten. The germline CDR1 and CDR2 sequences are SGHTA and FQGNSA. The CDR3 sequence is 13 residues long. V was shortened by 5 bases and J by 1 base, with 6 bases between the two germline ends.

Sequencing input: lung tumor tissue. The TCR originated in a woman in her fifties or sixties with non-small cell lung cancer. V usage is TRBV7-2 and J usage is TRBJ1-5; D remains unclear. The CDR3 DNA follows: TGTGCCAGCAGCGACCAAAGCAATCAGCCCCAGCATTTT. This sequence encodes CASSDQSNQPQHF. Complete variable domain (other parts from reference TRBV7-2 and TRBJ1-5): GAGVSQSPSNKVTEKGKDVELRCDPISGHTALYWYRQSLGQGLEFLIYFQGNSAPDKSGLPSDRFSAERTGGSVSTLTIQRTQQEDSAVYLCASSDQSNQPQHFGDGTRLSIL.